The clone carrying this T cell receptor beta chain was seen repeatedly, ten times or more. V dropped 3 bases and J dropped 2; count of bases not matched to a gene: 1. CDR3 size: 14 residues. Germline CDR1 KGHSH, CDR2 LQKENI. This sample is drawn from a study of T-cell memory formation after mild COVID-19. TCRdb reprocessed the 5' RACE reads via MiXCR and lists one record per CDR3 protein. Of more than 80,000 distinct CDR3 sequences in the sample, roughly an eighth were seen once. Sequences were obtained from PBMCs or a T cell subset sorted from them (not recorded which). This chain connects TRBV18 to TRBJ2-7; 10 positions match TRBD1. The TCR sequence derives from an adult woman who had mild COVID-19 (a few samples of this study predate the infection). Cell type and time point are not known. In DNA, the CDR3 is TGTGCCAGCTCACCGGGACAGGGGCCCTACGAGCAGTACTTC. Translated, it gives CASSPGQGPYEQYF.